The T cell receptor beta chain described here comes from a study of T cell repertoires in ileal Crohn's disease. Study findings and constraints: Active smokers at surgery had more clonal expansions than non-smokers.

Germline CDR1 and CDR2: SGHNT and YENEEA. The V end was cut by 0 bases, the J end by 7 bases, with 16 bases between. CDR3 length: 15 amino acids. With respect to this clone: The antigen remains unidentified.

Some clones are missing from TCRdb's copy, which holds only in-frame ones; the method was immunoSEQ multiplex PCR. This sample has about 14,000 clones, with over 65% found just once. The genes are TRBV11-3 and TRBJ2-7; D might be TRBD1 (6 bases). The receptor was derived from an adult with Crohn's disease. The sample comprised ileal tissue. The CDR3 DNA reads TGTGCCAGCAGCTTAGATGGGTCAACAGGGCGGGAGCAGTACTTC. Protein product: CASSLDGSTGREQYF. Using reference TRBV11-3 and TRBJ2-7 for the parts outside the CDR3, the full variable domain is EAGVVQSPRYKIIEKKQPVAFWCNPISGHNTLYWYLQNLGQGPELLIRYENEEAVDDSQLPKDRFSAERLKGVDSTLKIQPAELGDSAVYLCASSLDGSTGREQYFGPGTRLTVT.